This T cell receptor beta chain emerged from a study of T cell repertoires in cytomegalovirus infection. Turning to the study itself: Recently described HLA-C-restricted plus well-studied HLA-B-restricted CMV epitopes were used.

TCRdb called the reads again in MiXCR, with one record for every CDR3 protein. The profile shows 750,000 to 950,000 distinct CDR3 sequences, just under 30% of them singletons. This clonotype was picked up a small number of times. The antigen remains undetermined. The receptor was derived from a human donor in good health (CMV status not recorded). Some clones in this sample may be carry-over from other donors' samples. Sample: cultured CD8+ T cells from PBMCs, taken from culture after CMV antigen stimulation.

CDR3 in amino acids: CASSLEGDNSPLHF. The CDR3 nucleotides are TGTGCCAGCAGCTTGGAGGGCGATAATTCACCCCTCCACTTT. The V gene is TRBV7-6, the J gene TRBJ1-6, with D uncertain. The CDR3 length is 14 residues. The germline CDR1 and CDR2 sequences are SGHVS and FNYEAQ. V was clipped by 3 bases and J by 5 bases, with 8 bases between them.